This T cell receptor beta chain is drawn from a study of CD8+CD57+ T cells in acquired aplastic anemia. Across the study: Each DNA sample taken from sorted CD4+ and CD8+ cells came to approximately 3 ug on average.

There are a few counts of this clonotype. Its antigen is as yet unknown. For CDR3 and TCR beta VDJ profiling, genomic DNA was the template used. One entry per CDR3 protein results from TCRdb running MiXCR on the reads. This sample yields roughly 500,000 distinct CDR3 sequences, of which around 30% are seen a single time; nearly 0.85% belongs to the top ten. Patients sequenced had flow cytometry evidence of CD8+CD57+ cell expansion. Patients, without exception, had severe acquired aplastic anemia. Overall study findings and caveats: The study found no significant CD8+ Simpson's diversity difference between patients and controls. Shared by patients and controls, twenty-nine CD8+ CDR3s were abundant in patients.

The receptor was derived from a human donor with aplastic anemia. Material for sequencing was sorted CD4+, CD8+, or CD8+CD57+ T cells (not recorded which) from PBMCs.

The CDR3 loop reads CASSLSSGSSGYTF. DNA of the CDR3: TGTGCCAGCAGTTTATCCTCAGGGTCGAGTGGCTACACCTTC. This sequence joins TRBV27 and TRBJ1-2; TRBD1 might be the D (5 bases). This CDR3 is 14 amino acids long. Germline CDR1 MNHEY, CDR2 SMNVEV (reference sequence). V was clipped by 0 bases and J by 7 bases, with 12 bases between them.